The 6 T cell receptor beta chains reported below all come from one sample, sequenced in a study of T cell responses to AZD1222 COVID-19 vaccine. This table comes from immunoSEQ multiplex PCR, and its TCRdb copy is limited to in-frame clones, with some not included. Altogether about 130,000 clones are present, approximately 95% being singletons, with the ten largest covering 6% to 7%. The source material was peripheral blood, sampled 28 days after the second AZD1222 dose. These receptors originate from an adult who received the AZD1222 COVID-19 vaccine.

CDR3 DNA: TGTGCCAGCAGCCTCTCGTCAGATACGCAGTATTTT. As protein: CASSLSSDTQYF. The chain employs TRBV7-9 and TRBJ2-3; no clear D. There are 12 residues in the CDR3. The germline CDR1 and CDR2 sequences are SEHNR and FQNEAQ (reference sequence). V lost 5 bases, J lost 4 bases, and 7 bases lay in between.

CDR3 DNA sequence: TGCAGTGCTAGGCCCGGAGGAGGCTACACCTTC. Translation: CSARPGGGYTF. The chain joins TRBV20-1 to TRBJ1-2; no clear D gene. V dropped 3 bases and J dropped 8 bases, with 10 bases sitting between them. Looked up from germline, CDR1 is DFQATT and CDR2 is SNEGSKA (reference sequence). The CDR3 sequence is 11 residues long.

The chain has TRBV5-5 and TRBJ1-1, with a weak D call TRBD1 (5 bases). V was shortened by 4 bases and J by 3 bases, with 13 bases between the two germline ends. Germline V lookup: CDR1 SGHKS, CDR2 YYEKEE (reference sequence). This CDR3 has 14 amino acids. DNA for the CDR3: TGTGCCAGCAGCCGATGGGCGGGGGACACTGAAGCTTTCTTT. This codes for CASSRWAGDTEAFF.

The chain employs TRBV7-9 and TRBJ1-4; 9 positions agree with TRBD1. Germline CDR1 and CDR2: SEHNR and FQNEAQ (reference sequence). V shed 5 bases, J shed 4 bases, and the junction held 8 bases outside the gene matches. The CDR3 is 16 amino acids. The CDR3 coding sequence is TGTGCCAGCAGCGCTTGGACAGGGGCGGATAATGAAAAACTGTTTTTT. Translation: CASSAWTGADNEKLFF.

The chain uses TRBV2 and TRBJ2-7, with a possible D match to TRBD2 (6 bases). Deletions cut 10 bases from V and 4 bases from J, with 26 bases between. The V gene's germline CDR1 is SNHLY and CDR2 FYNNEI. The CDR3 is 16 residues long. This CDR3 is CATLRGRTTEGYEQYF. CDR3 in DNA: TGTGCCACCTTACGAGGCCGGACGACGGAGGGGTACGAGCAGTACTTC.

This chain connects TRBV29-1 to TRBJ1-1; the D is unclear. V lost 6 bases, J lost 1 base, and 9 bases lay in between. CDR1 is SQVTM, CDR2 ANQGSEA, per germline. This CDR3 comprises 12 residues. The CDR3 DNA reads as TGCAGCGTCCCTCTCACGAACACTGAAGCTTTCTTT. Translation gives CSVPLTNTEAFF.